The T cell receptor beta chain under discussion was sequenced for a study of blood T cell repertoires in COVID-19. Turning to the study itself: Symptom resolution, clearance, or two negative PCRs marked donors in Cohort 3 as recovered.

Looked up from germline, CDR1 is MNHEY and CDR2 is SMNVEV (reference sequence). CDR3 length: 15 residues. The V and J ends lost 6 bases and 1 base respectively, with 15 bases between them. Authors' analysis steps: Reference gene primer amplification gave estimated nucleated cell counts. Measured with immunoSEQ multiplex PCR; TCRdb has only the in-frame clones, and not every one. From that table come the V and J calls and clone size; the DNA was used to work out D and trimming. Here the sample spans 200,000 to 250,000 clones, about nine tenths being singletons. Across under 25 US areas, participants ranged in age from about 18 to 100 years.

Sequencing input: PBMCs or T cells enriched from blood (not recorded which). The source of this sequence is a man aged 25 to 40 in a cohort exposed to, infected with or recovered from COVID-19 (not recorded which). This chain connects TRBV27 to TRBJ1-1; a possible D gene is TRBD1 (6 bases). This CDR3 is CASRVYSGQNTEAFF. In nucleotides, the CDR3 is TGTGCCAGCAGGGTTTATTCGGGACAGAACACTGAAGCTTTCTTT.